The rows below give T cell receptor beta chains drawn from one sample of a study of a mutant IDH1 vaccine in newly diagnosed glioma. The data were produced by immunoSEQ multiplex PCR, yet TCRdb's version contains in-frame clones alone and is incomplete. The top ten clones hold 5.2% of a sample with tens of thousands of clones, about 77% of them seen once. Their cognate antigens are unknown. The sample in question was PBMCs, obtained from a glioma patient whose treatment included an IDH1 peptide vaccine. These receptors all stem from a man aged 45-60 years with glioma. CDR3s include the opening cysteine and the closing phenylalanine or tryptophan. Each record gives: J gene, V gene, CDR3 length, CDR3 protein.

j_call: TRBJ2-6
v_call: TRBV9
cdr3_length: 18
cdr3_aa: CASSVDEGTGAGANVLTF

j_call: TRBJ2-7
v_call: TRBV18
cdr3_length: 14
cdr3_aa: CASSPGQENYEQYF

j_call: TRBJ2-7
v_call: TRBV5-1
cdr3_length: 15
cdr3_aa: CASSLAAGPSYEQYF

j_call: TRBJ2-7
v_call: TRBV5-1
cdr3_length: 12
cdr3_aa: CASRPNSYEQYF

j_call: TRBJ1-2
v_call: TRBV5-1
cdr3_length: 15
cdr3_aa: CASSSGQAPFDGYTF

j_call: TRBJ2-7
v_call: TRBV2
cdr3_length: 16
cdr3_aa: CASSDALVGFSYEQYF

j_call: TRBJ2-5
v_call: TRBV9
cdr3_length: 17
cdr3_aa: CASSVGGLADFQETQYF

j_call: TRBJ1-2
v_call: TRBV10-3
cdr3_length: 15
cdr3_aa: CAISDPSGQGFGYTF

j_call: TRBJ1-1
v_call: TRBV7-2
cdr3_length: 14
cdr3_aa: CASSLVFGNTEAFF

j_call: TRBJ1-5
v_call: TRBV6-1
cdr3_length: 15
cdr3_aa: CASSGAGLSVQPQHF

j_call: TRBJ1-4
v_call: TRBV5-1
cdr3_length: 17
cdr3_aa: CASSPTGGGLVGEKLFF

j_call: TRBJ2-7
v_call: TRBV6-1
cdr3_length: 13
cdr3_aa: CASRAGFKDEQYF

j_call: TRBJ1-6
v_call: TRBV5-1
cdr3_length: 17
cdr3_aa: CASSSAAGSTGNSPLHF

j_call: TRBJ1-1
v_call: TRBV6-1
cdr3_length: 16
cdr3_aa: CASSVISGFGDTEAFF

j_call: TRBJ1-2
v_call: TRBV27
cdr3_length: 12
cdr3_aa: CASRRLGEGYTF

j_call: TRBJ1-5
v_call: TRBV19
cdr3_length: 13
cdr3_aa: CASRTGDNQPQHF

j_call: TRBJ1-5
v_call: TRBV4-3
cdr3_length: 15
cdr3_aa: CASSQDRSVRQPQHF

j_call: TRBJ2-1
v_call: TRBV7-4
cdr3_length: 21
cdr3_aa: CASSLGGRGPSPLYDVDEQFF

j_call: TRBJ2-7
v_call: TRBV30
cdr3_length: 15
cdr3_aa: CAWSRAGTGRTEQYF

j_call: TRBJ1-2
v_call: TRBV30
cdr3_length: 13
cdr3_aa: CAWSAPTLGGYTF

j_call: TRBJ2-2
v_call: TRBV7-2
cdr3_length: 15
cdr3_aa: CASSLAGVNTGELFF

j_call: TRBJ2-7
v_call: TRBV18
cdr3_length: 13
cdr3_aa: CASSPDTYTEQYF

j_call: TRBJ1-5
v_call: TRBV9
cdr3_length: 14
cdr3_aa: CASSVGDSNQPQHF